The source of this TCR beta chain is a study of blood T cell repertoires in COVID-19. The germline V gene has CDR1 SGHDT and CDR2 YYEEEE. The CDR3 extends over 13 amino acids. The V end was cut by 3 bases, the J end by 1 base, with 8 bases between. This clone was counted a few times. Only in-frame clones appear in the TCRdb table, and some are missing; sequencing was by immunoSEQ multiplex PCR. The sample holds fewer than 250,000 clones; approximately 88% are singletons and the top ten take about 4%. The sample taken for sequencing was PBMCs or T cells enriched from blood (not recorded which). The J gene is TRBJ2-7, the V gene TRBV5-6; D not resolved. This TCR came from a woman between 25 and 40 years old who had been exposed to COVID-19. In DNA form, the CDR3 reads TGTGCCAGCAGCTCAACCACTTCCTACGAGCAGTACTTC. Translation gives CASSSTTSYEQYF.